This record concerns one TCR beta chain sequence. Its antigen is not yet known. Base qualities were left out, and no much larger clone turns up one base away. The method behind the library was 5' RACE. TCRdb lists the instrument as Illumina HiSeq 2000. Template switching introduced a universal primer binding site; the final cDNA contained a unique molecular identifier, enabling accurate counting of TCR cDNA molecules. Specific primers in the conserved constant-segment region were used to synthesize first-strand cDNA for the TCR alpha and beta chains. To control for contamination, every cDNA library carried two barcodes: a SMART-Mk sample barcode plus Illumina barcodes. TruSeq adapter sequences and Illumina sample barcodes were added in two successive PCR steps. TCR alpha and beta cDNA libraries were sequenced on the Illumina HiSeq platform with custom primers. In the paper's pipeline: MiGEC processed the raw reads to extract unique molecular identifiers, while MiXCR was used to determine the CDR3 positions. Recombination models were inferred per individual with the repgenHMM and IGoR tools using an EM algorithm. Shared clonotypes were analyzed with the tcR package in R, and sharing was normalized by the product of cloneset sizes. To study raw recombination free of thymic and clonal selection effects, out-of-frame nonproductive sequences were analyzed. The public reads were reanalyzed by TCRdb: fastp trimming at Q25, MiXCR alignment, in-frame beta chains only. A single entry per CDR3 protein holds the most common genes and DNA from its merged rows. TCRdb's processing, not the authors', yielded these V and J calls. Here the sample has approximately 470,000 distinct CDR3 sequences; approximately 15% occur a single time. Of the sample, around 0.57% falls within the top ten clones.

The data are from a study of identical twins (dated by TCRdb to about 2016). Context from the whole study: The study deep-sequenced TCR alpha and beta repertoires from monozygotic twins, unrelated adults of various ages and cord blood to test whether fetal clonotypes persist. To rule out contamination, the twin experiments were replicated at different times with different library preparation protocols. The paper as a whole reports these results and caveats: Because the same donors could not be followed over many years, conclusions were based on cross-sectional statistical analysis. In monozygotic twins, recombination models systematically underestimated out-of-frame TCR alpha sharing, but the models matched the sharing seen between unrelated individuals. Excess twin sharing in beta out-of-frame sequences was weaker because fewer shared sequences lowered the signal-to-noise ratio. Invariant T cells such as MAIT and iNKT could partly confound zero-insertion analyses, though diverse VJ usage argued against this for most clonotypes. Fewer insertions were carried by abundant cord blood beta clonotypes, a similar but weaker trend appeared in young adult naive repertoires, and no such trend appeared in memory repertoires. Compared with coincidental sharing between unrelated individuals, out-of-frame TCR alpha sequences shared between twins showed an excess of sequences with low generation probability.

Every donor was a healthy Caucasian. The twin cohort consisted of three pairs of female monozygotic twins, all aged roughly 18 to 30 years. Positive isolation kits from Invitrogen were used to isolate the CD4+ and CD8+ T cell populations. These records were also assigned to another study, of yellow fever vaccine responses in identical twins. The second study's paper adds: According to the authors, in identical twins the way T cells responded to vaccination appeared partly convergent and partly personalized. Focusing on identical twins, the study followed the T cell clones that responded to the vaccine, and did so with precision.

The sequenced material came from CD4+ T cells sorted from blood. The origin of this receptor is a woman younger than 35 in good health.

The CDR3 sequence is CASSPGVPYEQYF. In nucleotide form, the sequence is TGCGCCAGCAGCCCGGGGGTCCCCTACGAGCAGTACTTC. The chain joins TRBV5-1 to TRBJ2-7, with a tentative D gene TRBD2 over 6 matching bases. Trimming costs V 4 bases and J 2 bases, and their ends lie 10 bases apart. Based on the germline V gene, the CDR1 and CDR2 sequences are SGHRS and YFSETQ. Its CDR3 holds 13 amino acids, cysteine through phenylalanine. The retained sequence is limited to the CDR3, 39 bases, with the frame set at the first base.